This TCR beta chain derives from a study of T cells in Graves' hyperthyroidism and ophthalmopathy (dated by TCRdb to the late 2010s). In terms of the full investigation: Peripheral blood samples were taken at initial diagnosis, before any treatment was given. To identify TCR V-J signatures that set the groups apart, the researchers used a discovery cohort of more than 95 patients, made up of 43 with Graves' ophthalmopathy and 57 with stable Graves' hyperthyroidism. An independent validation cohort of around 20 hyperthyroidism patients and about 16 patients who later progressed to ophthalmopathy tested prospective prediction of ophthalmopathy. For training and testing, the roughly 93 patients in the discovery cohort were randomly divided in a 7:3 ratio. The study also compared thyroid tissue and blood T-cell repertoires from a handful of Graves' hyperthyroidism patients. After blood sampling, hyperthyroidism patients were treated with methimazole at a starting dose of 30 mg daily, and ophthalmopathy patients were treated with high-dose intravenous methylprednisolone. The paper describes TCR Vbeta CDR3 sequencing of 135 peripheral blood samples, made up of 43 ophthalmopathy patients, approximately 73 hyperthyroidism patients and 17 progressor patients.

Overall study outcomes, separate from this receptor: In validation, the model predicted progression to ophthalmopathy with around 71% sensitivity and about 72% specificity, a median of 6.5 months before onset. Sample size was not statistically predetermined, and investigators were not blinded to group allocation. Most expanded thyroid clonotypes (frequency above 0.001) were also detected in blood, suggesting blood repertoires may reflect thyroid immune responses. A 13 V-J signature model separated ophthalmopathy from stable hyperthyroidism, with about 88% sensitivity and just under 84% specificity in cross-validation and 80%/75% in testing.

Germline trimming: 4 bases from V, 4 bases from J; junction bases outside gene matches: 6. CDR1 SGHNT and CDR2 YYREEE are derived from the germline V gene (reference sequence). The CDR3 covers 14 residues, taking in both the cysteine and the phenylalanine. The DNA shown is the 42-base CDR3, in frame from base 1. A few counts support this clonotype. This receptor's antigen is unknown. Within one base of it there is no much larger clone, and no base qualities were kept. Ophthalmopathy patients had moderately to severely active disease, Clinical Activity Score of at least 3, NOSPECS grade of at least 4, and duration under 3 months. Exclusion was applied to patients with uncontrolled infections, other autoimmune diseases, pregnancy or lactation. Diagnoses were established on the basis of clinical symptoms, serum thyroxine and TRAb, thyroid ultrasound, and orbital computed tomography. PBMCs were separated from 10 ml of fresh peripheral blood using Ficoll-Paque density gradient centrifugation. Trizol reagent was used to extract total RNA, and RNA quality was then checked on an Agilent 2100 Bioanalyzer.

Amplification of TCR beta CDR3 regions was carried out from RNA transcripts. For the first round of RT-PCR on the TCR CDR3, the HTBI primer set was used together with the Qiagen OneStep RT-PCR kit. Libraries were constructed in a second round of multiplex PCR, after which size selection and purification were performed. The libraries were sequenced on an Illumina HiSeq2000 using paired-end 100 bp reads. In the paper's pipeline: Raw data were processed with SOAPnuke, discarding reads with adapters, uncalled bases, mean Phred below 15, or no exact constant-primer or identifier match. COPE v1.2.5 was used to merge the high-quality paired reads, and each unique nucleotide sequence was defined as a clonotype. Clonotypes were aligned to IMGT TRBV, TRBD and TRBJ reference segments using MiTCR v1.1. The analysis was restricted to V-J combinations with a frequency above 0.0001, which together covered about 99% of the repertoires. A TCS score was defined as the ratio between F50 (clonal expansion) and ExV (chaos), using BLOSUM62-based TCRdist between CDR3 peptides within each V-J. Welch's t-statistics and random forest reduced just over 500 V-J features to about 12, which were used in a naive Bayes classifier (R e1071). The public reads were reanalyzed by TCRdb: fastp trimming at Q25, MiXCR alignment, in-frame beta chains only. Under each unique CDR3 protein, matching rows form one entry showing the most common genes and DNA. These V and J calls originate from TCRdb's pipeline instead of the authors' own analysis. The sample data list about 400,000 distinct CDR3 sequences, and approximately 14% of these were observed just once. In total, the top ten clones hold around 13% of the sample.

The sample consisted of blood. Recombination linked TRBV5-4 to TRBJ2-7; TRBD2 lines up with 9 middle nucleotides. The source is a man between 18 and 29 years old with Graves' ophthalmopathy. CDR3 reads: CASSRSGGSYEQYF. The sequence in DNA is TGTGCCAGCAGCCGAAGCGGGGGGAGTTACGAGCAGTACTTC. Here the CDR3 is joined to the reference TRBV5-4 and TRBJ2-7 genes, and the full variable domain is: ETGVTQSPTHLIKTRGQQVTLRCSSQSGHNTVSWYQQALGQGPQFIFQYYREEENGRGNFPPRFSGLQFPNYSSELNVNALELDDSALYLCASSRSGGSYEQYFGPGTRLTVT.